These 12 T cell receptor beta chains were all obtained from the same sample, sequenced in a study of T cell responses to AZD1222 COVID-19 vaccine. Some clones are missing from TCRdb's copy, which holds only in-frame ones; the method was immunoSEQ multiplex PCR. The table shows 130,000 to 150,000 clones, with 88% occurring only once. Sequenced material: peripheral blood, taken on day 0 of MenACWY control vaccination. The receptors originated from an adult in good health.

CDR3 region: CASSLRQGASGYTF. The CDR3 DNA sequence: TGTGCCAGCAGCTTAAGGCAGGGGGCGTCGGGCTACACCTTC. This chain links TRBV11-2 with TRBJ1-2, with 8 bases lining up with TRBD1. V shed 2 bases, J shed 8 bases, and the junction held 7 bases outside the gene matches. The CDR3 totals 14 residues. Per germline, CDR1 SGHAT and CDR2 FQNNGV. The whole variable domain, remainder taken from reference TRBV11-2 and TRBJ1-2, is EAGVAQSPRYKIIEKRQSVAFWCNPISGHATLYWYQQILGQGPKLLIQFQNNGVVDDSQLPKDRFSAERLKGVDSTLKIQPAKLEDSAVYLCASSLRQGASGYTFGSGTRLTVV.

This clone has only one observation. The J gene is TRBJ2-7, the V gene TRBV27, with 9 nucleotides matching TRBD1. V lost 4 bases, J lost 5 bases, and 15 bases stayed unmatched. Germline CDR1 and CDR2: MNHEY and SMNVEV (reference sequence). This CDR3 comprises 17 residues. The CDR3 bases are TGTGCCAGCAGTTCGGGACAGGGTTATGACGTGATCGACGAGCAGTACTTC. Its protein is CASSSGQGYDVIDEQYF.

This clone was recorded once. V gene TRBV7-2 combines with J gene TRBJ2-3; D is unresolved. The V gene lost 5 bases and the J gene lost 4 bases, with 19 bases spanning the gap. The germline V gene encodes CDR1 SGHTA and CDR2 FQGNSA. There are 16 residues in the CDR3. CDR3 DNA: TGTGCCAGCAGCAGCGAATCCGGGTGGGGTGCAGATACGCAGTATTTT. It codes for CASSSESGWGADTQYF.

The sample holds a few counts of this clone. V and J are TRBV6-5 and TRBJ2-3; tentative D call: TRBD2 (5 bases). Germline values: CDR1 MNHEY, CDR2 SVGAGI. The length of the CDR3 is 15 residues. V lost 9 bases, J lost 5 bases, and 21 bases lay in between. As DNA, the CDR3 is TGTGCCAGTGGAGGCCGGGCCGCCTCTCAAGATACGCAGTATTTT. It is translated as CASGGRAASQDTQYF.

The genes are TRBV15 and TRBJ1-4, with unresolved D. The V gene's germline CDR1 is LNHNV and CDR2 YYDKDF (reference sequence). This CDR3 is 18 amino acids long. Trimming took off 1 base at V and 10 bases at J, with 25 bases between the two ends. Here the CDR3 reads CATSRGGPGSTSDAKLFF. The CDR3 coding sequence is TGTGCCACCAGCAGAGGTGGTCCAGGATCCACCTCGGATGCAAAACTGTTTTTT.

This chain links TRBV5-6 with TRBJ1-2, with D possibly TRBD1 on 5 matching bases. The CDR3 sequence is 16 residues long. Germline V gene sequence: CDR1 SGHDT, CDR2 YYEEEE. V was pared by 4 bases and J by 7 bases, with 23 bases between. DNA of the CDR3: TGTGCCAGCAGCCGACGATGGACGGCGCCTGGGGGTGGCTACACCTTC. It translates to CASSRRWTAPGGGYTF.

V is TRBV23-1 and J is TRBJ2-5; D is ambiguous. TRBV23-1 is known as an ORF, though its function is uncertain. V dropped 5 bases and J dropped 11 bases, with 21 bases sitting between them. The CDR3 runs 14 residues. The CDR3 sequence is CASSYQKMVCAQYF. DNA of the CDR3: TGCGCCAGCAGTTACCAGAAGATGGTGTGTGCTCAGTACTTC.

The chain couples TRBV2 to TRBJ2-5, with a weak D call TRBD1 (5 bases). CDR1 and CDR2 from the germline V gene are SNHLY and FYNNEI. Between the trimmed V and J ends, which lost 9 bases and 2 bases, there was a span of 10 bases. This CDR3 is built from 12 residues. CDR3 residues: CASLTVQETQYF. CDR3 DNA: TGTGCCAGTTTGACAGTACAAGAGACCCAGTACTTC.

This clone showed up just once. This chain uses TRBV7-9 with TRBJ2-1; 9 bases line up with TRBD2. This CDR3 spans 15 amino acids. Germline V gives CDR1 SEHNR, CDR2 FQNEAQ (reference sequence). The junction had 7 bases not matched to a gene; V was cut back by 2 bases and J by 8 bases. The CDR3 here is CASSLMGLAIDEQFF. The CDR3 nucleotides are TGTGCCAGCAGCTTAATGGGACTAGCAATCGATGAGCAGTTCTTC. The whole variable domain, filled in from reference TRBV7-9 and TRBJ2-1, reads DTGVSQNPRHKITKRGQNVTFRCDPISEHNRLYWYRQTLGQGPEFLTYFQNEAQLEKSRLLSDRFSAERPKGSFSTLEIQRTEQGDSAMYLCASSLMGLAIDEQFFGPGTRLTVL.

The chain combines TRBV4-1 with TRBJ2-7, with D possibly called TRBD1 or TRBD2 (5 bases each). V was trimmed by 1 base and J by 4 bases, leaving 17 bases between them. The CDR3 has 16 residues. The germline gives CDR1 MGHRA, CDR2 YSYEKL. As DNA, the CDR3 is TGCGCCAGCAGCCAAGGGGGACGGGGTGGCGGTTACGAGCAGTACTTC. This encodes CASSQGGRGGGYEQYF.

The rearrangement links TRBV12-3 or TRBV12-4 to TRBJ1-1; D uncertain. CDR3 size: 13 residues. Trimming took 3 bases from V and 5 from J, leaving 10 bases between them. CDR3 sequence reads: CASSFLGWTEAFF. The DNA for the CDR3 is TGTGCCAGCAGTTTTTTGGGGTGGACTGAAGCTTTCTTT.

This clone was found once. The CDR3 here is CAWDLAGAVSGNTIYF. The DNA of the CDR3 is TGTGCCTGGGACTTAGCAGGTGCCGTTTCTGGAAACACCATATATTTT. This chain uses TRBV30 with TRBJ1-3; no clear D. Germline V lookup: CDR1 GTSNPN, CDR2 SVGIG (reference sequence). CDR3 length: 16 residues. The germline V and J ends were trimmed by 5 bases and 1 base, with 18 bases remaining between them.